The 14 T cell receptor beta chains below come from one sample, sequenced in a study of identical twins. A single record per CDR3 protein comes from TCRdb applying MiXCR to the 5' RACE reads. The data show around 670,000 distinct CDR3 sequences, with 5.5% to 6.5% seen just once and around 2% held by the top ten. Sequencing used naive T cells sorted from blood. The receptors derive from a man between 18 and 29 years old in good health.

The V and J genes are TRBV7-9 and TRBJ2-1; a possible D gene is TRBD2 (5 bases). V dropped 3 bases and J dropped 7 bases, with 16 bases sitting between them. The CDR3 has 15 residues. Germline V CDR1 and CDR2: SEHNR, FQNEAQ (reference sequence). The CDR3 loop is CASSLSRADWNEQFF. The CDR3 nucleotides are TGTGCCAGCAGCTTGTCTCGGGCGGACTGGAATGAGCAGTTCTTC.

This clonotype was seen only a few times. The chain recombines TRBV11-1 with TRBJ2-4; either TRBD1 or TRBD2 may fit D (5 bases each). V was clipped by 4 bases and J by 7 bases, with 20 bases between them. Germline V gene data show CDR1 as SGHAT and CDR2 as FQDESV (reference sequence). CDR3 length equals 16 residues. The CDR3 bases are TGTGCCAGCAGCTCGAGCCCAACAGGCGGGTTGAACATTCAGTACTTC. It encodes CASSSSPTGGLNIQYF.

This clonotype has only a few counts. J is TRBJ2-5 and V is TRBV6-5; unclear D gene. CDR3 length: 14 residues. Germline V lookup: CDR1 MNHEY, CDR2 SVGAGI. Trimming cost V 4 bases and J 3 bases, with 12 bases left between them. DNA for the CDR3: TGTGCCAGCAGTTTCGGCGTAGCTAAAGAGACCCAGTACTTC. It is translated as CASSFGVAKETQYF.

The chain combines TRBV14 with TRBJ2-3; the match to TRBD2 covers 9 bases. Per the germline V gene, CDR1 is SGHDN and CDR2 is FVKESK. With V trimmed by 6 bases and J by 2 bases, 9 bases remained unmatched. The CDR3 sequence is 16 residues long. The CDR3 region is CASRDDLAGSTDTQYF. The CDR3 DNA reads TGTGCCAGCAGGGATGACCTAGCGGGGTCCACAGATACGCAGTATTTT.

This clonotype was counted many times. This sequence joins TRBV20-1 and TRBJ2-1, with 12 bases that match TRBD2. Germline V gene lookup returns CDR1 DFQATT and CDR2 SNEGSKA (reference sequence). J lost 6 bases, V lost 0 bases, and 6 bases had no gene match. The CDR3 totals 16 residues. The chain's CDR3 is CSARDKTTSGSNEQFF. In DNA, the CDR3 is TGCAGTGCTAGAGATAAAACGACTAGCGGGAGCAATGAGCAGTTCTTC.

The chain is built from TRBV4-3 and TRBJ2-2; 8 bases align to TRBD1. The CDR3 has 17 amino acids. The V gene end was trimmed by 2 bases and the J gene end by 3 bases; junction bases not matched to a gene: 8. Per the germline V gene, CDR1 is LGHNA and CDR2 is YSLEER. DNA for the CDR3: TGCGCCAGCAGCCAATGGTTCCCGGACAGGGACACCGGGGAGCTGTTTTTT. The encoded protein is CASSQWFPDRDTGELFF.

This clonotype has a count of ten or more. The V call is TRBV20-1, the J call TRBJ2-3; D is perhaps TRBD1 (5 bases). Per germline, CDR1 DFQATT and CDR2 SNEGSKA (reference sequence). The V and J ends lost 3 bases and 0 bases respectively, with 13 bases between them. This CDR3 comprises 15 residues. The CDR3 region is CSASGHPKSTDTQYF. In nucleotides, the CDR3 is TGCAGTGCTAGTGGACACCCTAAGAGCACAGATACGCAGTATTTT.

This clonotype was counted many times. The gene calls are TRBV18 and TRBJ1-4, with unresolved D. Deletions cut 0 bases from V and 4 bases from J, with 6 bases between. CDR1 and CDR2 from the germline V gene are KGHSH and LQKENI. The CDR3 has 14 residues. Written as DNA, the CDR3 is TGTGCCAGCTCACCACCGCACAGTAATGAAAAACTGTTTTTT. This encodes CASSPPHSNEKLFF.

This clonotype was recorded many times. The CDR3 loop reads CSVSSQNSGEQFF. The CDR3 DNA reads as TGCAGCGTTTCCTCCCAGAACTCGGGTGAGCAGTTCTTC. The chain uses TRBV29-1 and TRBJ2-1; D is ambiguous. Trimming stripped 5 bases from V and 9 bases from J, with 17 bases between. This CDR3 region has 13 residues. Germline CDR1 is SQVTM and CDR2 is ANQGSEA.

The J gene is TRBJ2-5, the V gene TRBV5-1, with D perhaps TRBD1 (5 bases). This CDR3 is 13 amino acids long. Between the trimmed V and J ends, which lost 5 bases and 9 bases, there was a span of 17 bases. Germline lookup yields CDR1 SGHRS and CDR2 YFSETQ. CDR3 sequence reads: CASSEGARKPQYF. CDR3 nucleotides: TGCGCCAGCAGTGAAGGGGCGCGGAAGCCCCAGTACTTC.

There are many counts of this clonotype. J is TRBJ2-1 and V is TRBV20-1; tentatively, D is TRBD2 (6 bases). The CDR3 runs 12 residues. V shed 3 bases and J shed 9 bases, with 12 bases lying between them. Germline V gene sequence: CDR1 DFQATT, CDR2 SNEGSKA (reference sequence). CDR3 DNA: TGCAGTGCTAGCCGCCTAGCGTCTGAGCAGTTCTTC. Its protein product is CSASRLASEQFF.

V and J are TRBV12-3 or TRBV12-4 and TRBJ1-1; D unresolved. The CDR3 loop spans 13 amino acids. V was clipped by 3 bases and J by 4 bases, with 9 bases between them. CDR3 nucleotide sequence: TGTGCCAGCAGTTTGATGGGGAGCACTGAAGCTTTCTTT. Its translation: CASSLMGSTEAFF.

V gene TRBV12-3 or TRBV12-4 combines with J gene TRBJ2-2; 12 bases line up with TRBD2. The CDR3 totals 16 residues. The V and J ends lost 5 bases and 7 bases, in that order; junction bases with no gene match: 8. The CDR3, as DNA: TGTGCCAGCAGTCCCGGACTAGCGGGAAGGGTCGGGGAGCTGTTTTTT. This translates into CASSPGLAGRVGELFF.

This clonotype was detected ten times or more. V gene TRBV29-1 combines with J gene TRBJ2-1; the match to TRBD2 covers 10 bases. Germline CDR1 is SQVTM and CDR2 is ANQGSEA. The CDR3 consists of 13 residues. V shed 7 bases, J shed 6 bases, and the junction held 6 bases outside the gene matches. CDR3 DNA: TGCAGCGGCACCCTAGCGGGAGTCAATGAGCAGTTCTTC. Its translation is CSGTLAGVNEQFF.